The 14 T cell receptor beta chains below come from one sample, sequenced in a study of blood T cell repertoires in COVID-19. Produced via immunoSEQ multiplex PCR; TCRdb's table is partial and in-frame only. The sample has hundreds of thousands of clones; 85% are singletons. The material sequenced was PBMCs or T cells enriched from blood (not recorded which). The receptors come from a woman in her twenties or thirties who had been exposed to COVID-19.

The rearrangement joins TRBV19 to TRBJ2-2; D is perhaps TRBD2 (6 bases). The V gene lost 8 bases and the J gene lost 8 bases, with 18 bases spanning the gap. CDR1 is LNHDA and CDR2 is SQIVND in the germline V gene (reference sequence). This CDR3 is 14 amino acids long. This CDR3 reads CASSFGRDWGELFF. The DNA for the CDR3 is TGTGCCAGTTCGTTCGGGAGAGATTGGGGGGAGCTGTTTTTT.

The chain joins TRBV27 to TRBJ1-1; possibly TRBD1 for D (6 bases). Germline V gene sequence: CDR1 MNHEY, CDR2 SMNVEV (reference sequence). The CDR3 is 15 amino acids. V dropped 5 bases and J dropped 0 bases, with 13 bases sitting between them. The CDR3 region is CASSPSTGLNTEAFF. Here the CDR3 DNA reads TGTGCCAGCAGTCCCTCTACAGGGTTGAACACTGAAGCTTTCTTT.

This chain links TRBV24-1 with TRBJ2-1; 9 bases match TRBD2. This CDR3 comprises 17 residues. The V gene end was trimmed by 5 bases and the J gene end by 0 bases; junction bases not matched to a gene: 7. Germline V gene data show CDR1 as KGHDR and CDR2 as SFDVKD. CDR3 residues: CATSVSGGPSSYNEQFF. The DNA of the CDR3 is TGTGCCACCAGTGTTAGCGGGGGCCCCAGCTCCTACAATGAGCAGTTCTTC.

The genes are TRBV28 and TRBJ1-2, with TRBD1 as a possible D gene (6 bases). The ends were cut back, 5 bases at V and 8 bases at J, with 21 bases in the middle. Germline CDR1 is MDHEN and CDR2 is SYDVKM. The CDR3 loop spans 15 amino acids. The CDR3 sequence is CASSPTSGTFYGYTF. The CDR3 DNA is TGTGCCAGCAGTCCGACGTCCGGGACATTCTACGGCTACACCTTC.

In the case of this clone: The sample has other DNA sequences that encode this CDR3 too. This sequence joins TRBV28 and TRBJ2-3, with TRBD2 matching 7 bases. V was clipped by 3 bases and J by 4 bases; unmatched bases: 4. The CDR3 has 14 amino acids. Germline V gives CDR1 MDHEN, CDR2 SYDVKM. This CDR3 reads CASSFGGSADTQYF. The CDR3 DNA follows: TGTGCCAGCAGTTTTGGCGGGAGCGCAGATACGCAGTATTTT.

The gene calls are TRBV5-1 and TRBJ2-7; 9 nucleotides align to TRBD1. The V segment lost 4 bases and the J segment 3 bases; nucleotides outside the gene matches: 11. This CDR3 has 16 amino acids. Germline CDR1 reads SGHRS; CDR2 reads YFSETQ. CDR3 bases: TGCGCCAGCAGCCTATACCCGGGACAGGGTAACTACGAGCAGTACTTC. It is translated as CASSLYPGQGNYEQYF. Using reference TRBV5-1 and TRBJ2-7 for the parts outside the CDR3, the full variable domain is KAGVTQTPRYLIKTRGQQVTLSCSPISGHRSVSWYQQTPGQGLQFLFEYFSETQRNKGNFPGRFSGRQFSNSRSEMNVSTLELGDSALYLCASSLYPGQGNYEQYFGPGTRLTVT.

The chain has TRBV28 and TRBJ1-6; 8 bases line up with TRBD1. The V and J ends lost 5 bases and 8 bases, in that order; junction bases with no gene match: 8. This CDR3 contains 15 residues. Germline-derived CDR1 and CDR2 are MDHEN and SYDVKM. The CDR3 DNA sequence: TGTGCCAGCAGTACCCCGACAGGGGCATATTCACCCCTCCACTTT. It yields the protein CASSTPTGAYSPLHF.

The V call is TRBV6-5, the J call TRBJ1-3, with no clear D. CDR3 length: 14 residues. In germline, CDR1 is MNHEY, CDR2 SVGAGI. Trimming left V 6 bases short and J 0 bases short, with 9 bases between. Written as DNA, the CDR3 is TGTGCCAGCAGGATTAGCTTCTCTGGAAACACCATATATTTT. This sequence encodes CASRISFSGNTIYF.

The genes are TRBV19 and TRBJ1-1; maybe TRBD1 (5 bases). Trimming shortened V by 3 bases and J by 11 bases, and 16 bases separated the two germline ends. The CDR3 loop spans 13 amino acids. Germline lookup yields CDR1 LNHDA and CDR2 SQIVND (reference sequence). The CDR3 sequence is CASSIWGDPYAFF. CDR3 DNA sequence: TGTGCCAGTAGTATTTGGGGCGACCCTTACGCTTTCTTT.

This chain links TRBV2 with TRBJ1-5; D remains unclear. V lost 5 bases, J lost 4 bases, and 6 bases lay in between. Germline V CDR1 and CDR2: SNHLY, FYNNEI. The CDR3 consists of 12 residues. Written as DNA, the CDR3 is TGTGCCAGCAGTATCCAGAATCAGCCCCAGCATTTT. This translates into CASSIQNQPQHF.

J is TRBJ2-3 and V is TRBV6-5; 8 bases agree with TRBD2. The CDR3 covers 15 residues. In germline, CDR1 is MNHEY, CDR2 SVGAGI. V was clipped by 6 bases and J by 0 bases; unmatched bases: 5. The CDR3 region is CASRASGGSTDTQYF. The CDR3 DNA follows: TGTGCCAGCAGAGCTTCGGGGGGGAGCACAGATACGCAGTATTTT.

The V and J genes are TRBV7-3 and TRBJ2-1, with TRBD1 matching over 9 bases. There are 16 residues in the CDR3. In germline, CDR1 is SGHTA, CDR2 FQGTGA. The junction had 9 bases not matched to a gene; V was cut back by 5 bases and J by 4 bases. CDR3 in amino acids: CASSVQGDRAYNEQFF. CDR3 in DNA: TGTGCCAGCAGCGTTCAAGGGGACAGGGCGTACAATGAGCAGTTCTTC.

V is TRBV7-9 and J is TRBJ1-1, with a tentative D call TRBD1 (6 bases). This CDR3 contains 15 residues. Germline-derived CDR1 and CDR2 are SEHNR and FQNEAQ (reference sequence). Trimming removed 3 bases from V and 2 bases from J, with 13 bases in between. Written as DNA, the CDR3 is TGTGCCAGCAGCTTCGGGGGGGCCCACAACACTGAAGCTTTCTTT. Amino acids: CASSFGGAHNTEAFF.

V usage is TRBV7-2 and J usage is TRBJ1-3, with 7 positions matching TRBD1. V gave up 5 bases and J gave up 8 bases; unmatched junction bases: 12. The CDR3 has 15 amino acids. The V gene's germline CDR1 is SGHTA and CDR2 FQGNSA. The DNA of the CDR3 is TGTGCCAGCAGCGAGAGGACAGGCTGGGCACACACCATATATTTT. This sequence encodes CASSERTGWAHTIYF.